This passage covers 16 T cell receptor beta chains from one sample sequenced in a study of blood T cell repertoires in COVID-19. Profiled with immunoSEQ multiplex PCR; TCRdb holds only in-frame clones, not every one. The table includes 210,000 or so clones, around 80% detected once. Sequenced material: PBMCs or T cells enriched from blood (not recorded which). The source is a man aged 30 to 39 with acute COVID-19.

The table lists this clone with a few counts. In nucleotides, the CDR3 is TGCGCCAGCAGCTCAGCGACAGGACGGAACACTGAAGCTTTCTTT. The encoded protein is CASSSATGRNTEAFF. The rearrangement joins TRBV5-1 to TRBJ1-1; TRBD1 might be the D (6 bases). Germline V gene sequence: CDR1 SGHRS, CDR2 YFSETQ. Trimming removed 3 bases at V and 1 base at J, with 13 bases between. The CDR3 has 15 amino acids.

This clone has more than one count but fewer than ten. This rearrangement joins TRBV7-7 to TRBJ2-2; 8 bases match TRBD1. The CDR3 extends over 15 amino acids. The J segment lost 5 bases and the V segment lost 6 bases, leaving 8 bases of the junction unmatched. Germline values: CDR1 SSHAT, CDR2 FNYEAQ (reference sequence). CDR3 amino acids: CASSPDQGATGELFF. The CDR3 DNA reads TGTGCCAGCAGTCCCGATCAGGGGGCGACCGGGGAGCTGTTTTTT.

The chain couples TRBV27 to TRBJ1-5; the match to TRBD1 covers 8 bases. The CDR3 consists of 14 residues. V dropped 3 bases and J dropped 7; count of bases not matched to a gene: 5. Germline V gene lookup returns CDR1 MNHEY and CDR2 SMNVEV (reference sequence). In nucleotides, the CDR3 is TGTGCCAGCAGTTTGAGGACAGGGCACCAGCCCCAGCATTTT. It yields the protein CASSLRTGHQPQHF.

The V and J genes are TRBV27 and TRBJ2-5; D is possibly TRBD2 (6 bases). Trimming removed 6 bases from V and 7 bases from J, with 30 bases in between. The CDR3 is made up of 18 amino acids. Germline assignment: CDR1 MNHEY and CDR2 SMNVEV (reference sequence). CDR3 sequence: CASSTLRGSGVRARTQYF. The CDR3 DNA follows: TGTGCCAGCAGCACTCTCCGGGGGTCCGGGGTTCGTGCCAGGACCCAGTACTTC.

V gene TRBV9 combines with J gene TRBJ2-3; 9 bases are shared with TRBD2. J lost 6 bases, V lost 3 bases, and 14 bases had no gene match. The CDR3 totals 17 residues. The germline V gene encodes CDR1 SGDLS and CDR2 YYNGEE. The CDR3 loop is CASSAGRAAGGPDTQYF. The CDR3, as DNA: TGTGCCAGCAGCGCCGGGAGAGCAGCGGGGGGTCCCGATACGCAGTATTTT.

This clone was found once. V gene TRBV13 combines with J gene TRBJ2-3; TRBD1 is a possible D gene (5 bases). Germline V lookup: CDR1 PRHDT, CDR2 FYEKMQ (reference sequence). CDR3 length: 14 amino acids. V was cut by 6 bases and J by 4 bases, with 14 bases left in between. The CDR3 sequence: CASSVGRVADTQYF. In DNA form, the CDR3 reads TGTGCCAGCAGTGTGGGCAGGGTCGCAGATACGCAGTATTTT.

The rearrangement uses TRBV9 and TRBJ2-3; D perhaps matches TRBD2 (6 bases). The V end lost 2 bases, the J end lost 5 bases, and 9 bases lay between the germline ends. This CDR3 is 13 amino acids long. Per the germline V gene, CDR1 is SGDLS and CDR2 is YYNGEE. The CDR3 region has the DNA TGTGCCAGCAGCGTTGGGGGAGGAGATACGCAGTATTTT. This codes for CASSVGGGDTQYF. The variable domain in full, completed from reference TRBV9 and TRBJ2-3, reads DSGVTQTPKHLITATGQRVTLRCSPRSGDLSVYWYQQSLDQGLQFLIQYYNGEERAKGNILERFSAQQFPDLHSELNLSSLELGDSALYFCASSVGGGDTQYFGPGTRLTVL.

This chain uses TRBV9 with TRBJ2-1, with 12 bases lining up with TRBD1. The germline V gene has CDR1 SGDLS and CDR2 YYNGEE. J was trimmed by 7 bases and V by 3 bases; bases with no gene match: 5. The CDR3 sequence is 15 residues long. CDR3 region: CASSGDRGRGNEQFF. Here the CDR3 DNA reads TGTGCCAGCAGCGGGGACAGGGGGCGCGGAAATGAGCAGTTCTTC. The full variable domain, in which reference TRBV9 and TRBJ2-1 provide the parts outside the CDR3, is DSGVTQTPKHLITATGQRVTLRCSPRSGDLSVYWYQQSLDQGLQFLIQYYNGEERAKGNILERFSAQQFPDLHSELNLSSLELGDSALYFCASSGDRGRGNEQFFGPGTRLTVL.

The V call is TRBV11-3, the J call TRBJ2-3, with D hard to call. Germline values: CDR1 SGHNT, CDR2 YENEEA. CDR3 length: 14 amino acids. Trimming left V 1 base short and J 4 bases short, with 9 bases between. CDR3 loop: CASSLGPGADTQYF. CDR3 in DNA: TGTGCCAGCAGCTTAGGACCGGGTGCAGATACGCAGTATTTT.

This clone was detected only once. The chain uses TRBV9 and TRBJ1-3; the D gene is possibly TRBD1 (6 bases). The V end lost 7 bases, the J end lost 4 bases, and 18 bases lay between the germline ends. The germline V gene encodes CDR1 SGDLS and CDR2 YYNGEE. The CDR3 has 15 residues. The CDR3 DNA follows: TGTGCCAGCGCCCCGACGCAGGGGAAGGGAAACACCATATATTTT. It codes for CASAPTQGKGNTIYF.

CDR3 region: CATSRALGTVIYGYTF. CDR3 nucleotides: TGTGCCACCAGCAGAGCTCTCGGGACAGTTATTTATGGCTACACCTTC. The chain is built from TRBV15 and TRBJ1-2, with 7 bases identical to TRBD1. Looked up from germline, CDR1 is LNHNV and CDR2 is YYDKDF (reference sequence). CDR3 length equals 16 residues. The junction had 10 bases not matched to a gene; V was cut back by 1 base and J by 5 bases.

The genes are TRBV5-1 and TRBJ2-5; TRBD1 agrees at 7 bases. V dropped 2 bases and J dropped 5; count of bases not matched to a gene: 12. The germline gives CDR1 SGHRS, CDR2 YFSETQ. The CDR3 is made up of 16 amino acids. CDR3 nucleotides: TGCGCCAGCAGCTTTTTTGTGACAGGGACGTGGGAGACCCAGTACTTC. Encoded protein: CASSFFVTGTWETQYF.

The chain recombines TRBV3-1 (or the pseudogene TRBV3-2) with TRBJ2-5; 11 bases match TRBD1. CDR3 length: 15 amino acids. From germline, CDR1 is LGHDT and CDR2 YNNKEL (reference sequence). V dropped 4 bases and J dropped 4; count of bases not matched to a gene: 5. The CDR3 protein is CASSPWDRGGETQYF. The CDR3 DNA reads TGTGCCAGCAGCCCCTGGGACAGGGGGGGAGAGACCCAGTACTTC.

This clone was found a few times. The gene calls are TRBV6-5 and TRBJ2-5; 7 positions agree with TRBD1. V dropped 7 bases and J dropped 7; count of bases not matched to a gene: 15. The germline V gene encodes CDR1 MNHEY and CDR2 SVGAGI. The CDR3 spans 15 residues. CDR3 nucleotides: TGTGCCAGCACTTCTGGGACAGCGACAATCGCGACCCAGTACTTC. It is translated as CASTSGTATIATQYF.

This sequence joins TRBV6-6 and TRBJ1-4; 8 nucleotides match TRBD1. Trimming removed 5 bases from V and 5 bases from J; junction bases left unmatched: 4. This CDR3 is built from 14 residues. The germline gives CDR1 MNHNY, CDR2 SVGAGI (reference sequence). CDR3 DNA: TGTGCCAGCAGTGCCGGGACAGGAAATGAAAAACTGTTTTTT. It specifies CASSAGTGNEKLFF.

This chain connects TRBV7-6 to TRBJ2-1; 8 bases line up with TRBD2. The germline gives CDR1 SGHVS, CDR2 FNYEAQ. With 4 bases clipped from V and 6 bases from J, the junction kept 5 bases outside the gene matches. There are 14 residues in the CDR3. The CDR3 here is CASSSFGGGNEQFF. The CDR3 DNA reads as TGTGCCAGCAGCTCCTTCGGGGGGGGCAATGAGCAGTTCTTC.